This T cell receptor (beta chain) was documented in a study of early T cells in non-severe SARS-CoV-2 infection. At the level of the study: Sequencing input comprised bulk RNA from unsorted whole blood; chain pairing was not available. Study findings and constraints: Reliance on VDJdb matching favored anti-spike CD8 responses; private and CD4 specificities were missed.

This clonotype was seen a few times. As yet, its antigen is unknown. Researchers tagged individual cDNA molecules with unique molecular identifiers. Via MiXCR, TCRdb re-called the 5' RACE reads, giving one row per CDR3 protein. The table records 55,000 to 80,000 distinct CDR3 sequences, 7% to 10% of them present only once. Germline CDR1 and CDR2: SGDLS and YYNGEE. The V and J ends lost 0 bases and 3 bases respectively, with 9 bases between them. This CDR3 has 15 amino acids. The chain has TRBV9 and TRBJ2-2; weak D call: TRBD1 (6 bases). This sequence was found in an adult who was a healthcare worker with PCR-confirmed SARS-CoV-2 infection or an uninfected control (not recorded which). The material sequenced was whole blood, taken at baseline. CDR3 loop: CASSVDPGDTGELFF. Written as DNA, the CDR3 is TGTGCCAGCAGCGTAGACCCAGGGGACACCGGGGAGCTGTTTTTT.